The rows below give T cell receptor beta chains drawn from one sample of a study of T cells after posttransplantation cyclophosphamide. Produced via immunoSEQ multiplex PCR; TCRdb's table is partial and in-frame only. Among tens of thousands of clones listed, approximately 76% were seen once. The sequenced sample consisted of memory CD4+ T cells sorted from PBMCs. Receptors originate from an older woman in good health, CMV-negative, and a related stem cell transplant donor. Both conserved end residues are part of each CDR3. The D gene is left open where the match is weak. Expanded clones get a size class; other rows say once, few or many, or leave the size out.

clone_size j_call v_call d_call cdr3_aa cdr3_nt
once TRBJ1-5 TRBV9 TRBD1 CASSEGTANQPQHF TGTGCCAGCAGCGAAGGGACAGCCAATCAGCCCCAGCATTTT
. TRBJ2-1 TRBV21-1 . CASSRSGRAYNEQFF TGTGCCAGCAGCCGTAGCGGGAGGGCGTACAATGAGCAGTTCTTC
. TRBJ1-5 TRBV4-2 . CASSQDFPGKHQPQHF TGTGCCAGCAGCCAAGATTTCCCAGGGAAGCATCAGCCCCAGCATTTT
. TRBJ1-1 TRBV28 TRBD1 CASSSSGGVIAFF TGTGCCAGCAGTTCCTCAGGGGGCGTAATAGCTTTCTTT
. TRBJ1-1 TRBV6-1 . CASIWTSNTEAFF TGTGCCAGCATATGGACATCGAACACTGAAGCTTTCTTT
. TRBJ2-7 TRBV4-3 . CASSHRLERQYF TGCGCCAGCAGCCACCGACTAGAACGGCAGTACTTC
. TRBJ1-6 TRBV5-8 TRBD1 CASSLTGGNGNSPLHF TGTGCCAGCAGCTTGACAGGGGGCAATGGGAATTCACCCCTCCACTTT
. TRBJ2-5 TRBV5-1 TRBD2 CASSLDGGGRQETQYF TGCGCCAGCAGCTTGGATGGGGGGGGTCGCCAAGAGACCCAGTACTTC
few TRBJ2-7 TRBV4-1 . CASSQEFRRGRYEQYF TGCGCCAGCAGCCAAGAATTTAGGAGGGGCCGGTACGAGCAGTACTTC
. TRBJ1-2 TRBV7-9 . CASSPWGSNYGYTF TGTGCCAGCAGCCCCTGGGGCAGCAACTATGGCTACACCTTC
. TRBJ1-1 TRBV5-4 . CASSRQPNTEAFF TGTGCCAGCAGCAGACAGCCGAACACTGAAGCTTTCTTT
. TRBJ1-2 TRBV30 . CAWSVNALAGYTF TGTGCCTGGAGTGTGAACGCCTTGGCAGGCTACACCTTC
. TRBJ1-5 TRBV7-9 TRBD1 CASNSGDRGNQPQHF TGTGCCAGCAACTCGGGGGACAGGGGCAATCAGCCCCAGCATTTT
. TRBJ2-7 TRBV30 . CAWSDRGKGYEQYF TGTGCCTGGAGTGACCGGGGTAAAGGCTACGAGCAGTACTTC
. TRBJ2-1 TRBV27 . CASRRGYVAYNEQFF TGTGCCAGCAGGAGGGGGTATGTCGCCTACAATGAGCAGTTCTTC
. TRBJ2-5 TRBV5-4 . CASSLDRRLETQYF TGTGCCAGCAGCTTGGACAGGAGATTAGAGACCCAGTACTTC
. TRBJ1-1 TRBV19 . CASIRSEEENTEAFF TGTGCCAGTATTAGGAGTGAGGAGGAGAACACTGAAGCTTTCTTT
. TRBJ2-1 TRBV11-2 . CASSSPLRQGIYNEQFF TGTGCCAGCAGCTCCCCCCTCCGGCAGGGCATCTACAATGAGCAGTTCTTC
. TRBJ1-2 TRBV11-2 . CASSSLRTGGYTF TGTGCCAGCAGCTCCCTCCGGACTGGTGGCTACACCTTC
. TRBJ1-2 TRBV7-9 . CASSPSNYGYTF TGTGCCAGCAGCCCCTCTAACTATGGCTACACCTTC
few TRBJ2-7 TRBV2 TRBD1 CASSRRQGAYEQYF TGTGCCAGCAGCCGCCGACAGGGGGCGTACGAGCAGTACTTC
few TRBJ1-4 TRBV19 TRBD1 CASRGTGGNEKLFF TGTGCCAGTAGGGGGACAGGGGGCAATGAAAAACTGTTTTTT
few TRBJ1-4 TRBV19 . CASSIRGMDEKLFF TGTGCCAGTAGTATAAGAGGGATGGATGAAAAACTGTTTTTT
. TRBJ2-1 TRBV1 . CTSSQDFSGGASANNEQFF TGCACCAGCAGCCAAGACTTCAGCGGGGGGGCCTCGGCAAACAATGAGCAGTTCTTC
. TRBJ1-5 TRBV2 . CASSELALSNQPQHF TGTGCCAGCAGTGAACTAGCCTTAAGCAATCAGCCCCAGCATTTT
. TRBJ1-3 TRBV11-2 . CASSSRLSGNTIYF TGTGCCAGCAGCTCCAGGCTCTCTGGAAACACCATATATTTT
. TRBJ2-1 TRBV4-3 TRBD2 CASSPARGAGGYNEQFF TGCGCCAGCAGCCCGGCAAGGGGAGCGGGGGGGTACAATGAGCAGTTCTTC
few TRBJ2-3 TRBV7-9 TRBD2 CANRLAGGPDTQYF TGTGCCAACCGACTAGCGGGGGGCCCAGATACGCAGTATTTT
. TRBJ2-7 TRBV15 . CATSRGPPHGYEQYF TGTGCCACCAGCAGAGGCCCGCCCCACGGCTACGAGCAGTACTTC
. TRBJ2-7 TRBV4-1 TRBD2 CASSQVFGTRDSEQYF TGCGCCAGCAGCCAAGTTTTCGGGACTAGGGATTCCGAGCAGTACTTC
. TRBJ2-5 TRBV11-2 TRBD2 CASEAGGGQTQYF TGTGCCAGCGAAGCGGGAGGAGGGCAGACCCAGTACTTC
. TRBJ1-5 TRBV29-1 . CSVVEKSNQPQHF TGCAGCGTTGTCGAGAAGAGCAATCAGCCCCAGCATTTT
. TRBJ1-2 TRBV5-6 . CASSWGGRAYGYTF TGTGCCAGCAGCTGGGGCGGACGGGCGTATGGCTACACCTTC
. TRBJ1-6 TRBV6-1 . CASQRSAGNNSPLHF TGTGCCAGTCAGAGATCAGCGGGTAATAATTCACCCCTCCACTTT
few TRBJ1-3 TRBV2 . CASSDWGVARNTIYF TGTGCCAGCAGTGACTGGGGGGTCGCCCGAAACACCATATATTTT
once TRBJ2-7 TRBV7-9 TRBD1 CASSWTGLEHEQYF TGTGCCAGCAGCTGGACAGGCCTCGAGCACGAGCAGTACTTC
. TRBJ2-3 TRBV5-1 TRBD2 CASSLVVGAGVSPDTQYF TGCGCCAGCAGCTTGGTAGTTGGAGCGGGAGTTTCCCCGGATACGCAGTATTTT
. TRBJ2-1 TRBV7-3 TRBD2 CASSLTSGTGVDEQFF TGTGCCAGCAGCTTAACTAGCGGGACGGGCGTCGATGAGCAGTTCTTC